The table lists the clone carrying this T cell receptor beta chain with a few counts. Its specificity is not known. V lost 3 bases and J 0 bases, leaving 5 bases between the germline ends. CDR1 is MNHNS and CDR2 is SASEGT in the germline V gene. This CDR3 is built from 13 residues. These data come from a study of T cells in localized non-small cell lung cancer. Study-level results: A median of around 60 clones ranked among the top 100 in tumor appeared in adjacent lung. Adjacent uninvolved lung had the highest clonality, suggesting focused antigen responses.

Sequenced by immunoSEQ multiplex PCR; TCRdb stores in-frame clones only, minus some. The sample records 75,000 to 95,000 clones, 80% being singletons. This receptor was taken from a man aged 40 to 75 with stage II squamous cell lung carcinoma. The chain is built from TRBV6-1 and TRBJ1-1; no definite D call. The input for sequencing was PBMCs, taken before any cancer treatment. CDR3 coding DNA: TGTGCCAGCAGTGATAACGTGAACACTGAAGCTTTCTTT. Translation gives CASSDNVNTEAFF.